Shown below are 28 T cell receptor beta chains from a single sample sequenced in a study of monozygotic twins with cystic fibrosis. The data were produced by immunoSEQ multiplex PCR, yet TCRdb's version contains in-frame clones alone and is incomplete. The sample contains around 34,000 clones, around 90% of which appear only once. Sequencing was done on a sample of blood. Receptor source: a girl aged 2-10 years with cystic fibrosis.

The CDR3 region is CASSQPGGGMPEAFF. The CDR3 DNA follows: TGTGCCAGTAGTCAACCGGGAGGGGGTATGCCTGAAGCTTTCTTT. The rearrangement links TRBV19 to TRBJ1-1, with D perhaps TRBD1 (6 bases). The CDR3 covers 15 residues. Germline CDR1 reads LNHDA; CDR2 reads SQIVND (reference sequence). V dropped 5 bases and J dropped 6 bases, with 19 bases sitting between them.

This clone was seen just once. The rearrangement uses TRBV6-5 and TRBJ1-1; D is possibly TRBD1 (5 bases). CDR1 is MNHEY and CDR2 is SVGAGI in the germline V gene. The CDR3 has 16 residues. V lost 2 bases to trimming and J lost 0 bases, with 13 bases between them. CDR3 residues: CASSYGGVMLNTEAFF. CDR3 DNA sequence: TGTGCCAGCAGTTACGGGGGGGTGATGCTGAACACTGAAGCTTTCTTT.

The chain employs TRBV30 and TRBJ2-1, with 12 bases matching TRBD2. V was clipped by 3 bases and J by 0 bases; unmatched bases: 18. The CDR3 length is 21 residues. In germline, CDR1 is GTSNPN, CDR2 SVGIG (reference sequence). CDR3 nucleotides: TGTGCCTGGAGCGATGTAGGTGTGTCTAGCGGGAGGGCGAGCTCCTACAATGAGCAGTTCTTC. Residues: CAWSDVGVSSGRASSYNEQFF.

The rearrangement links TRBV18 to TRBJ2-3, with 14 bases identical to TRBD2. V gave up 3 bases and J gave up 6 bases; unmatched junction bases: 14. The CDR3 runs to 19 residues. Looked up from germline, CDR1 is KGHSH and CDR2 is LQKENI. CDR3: CASSPLGLAGAILSDTQYF. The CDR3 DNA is TGTGCCAGCTCACCCCTGGGACTAGCGGGGGCAATCCTATCGGATACGCAGTATTTT.

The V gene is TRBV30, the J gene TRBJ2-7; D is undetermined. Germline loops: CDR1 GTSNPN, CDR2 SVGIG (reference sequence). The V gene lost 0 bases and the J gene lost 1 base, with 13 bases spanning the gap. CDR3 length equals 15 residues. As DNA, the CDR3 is TGTGCCTGGAGTGTTGGGCTTGGGTTTTCCTACGAGCAGTACTTC. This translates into CAWSVGLGFSYEQYF.

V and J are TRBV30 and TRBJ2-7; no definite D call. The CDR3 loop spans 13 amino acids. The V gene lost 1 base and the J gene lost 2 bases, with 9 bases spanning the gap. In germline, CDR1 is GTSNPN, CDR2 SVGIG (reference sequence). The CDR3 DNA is TGTGCCTGGAGTGACCAGGTCCCCTACGAGCAGTACTTC. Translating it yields CAWSDQVPYEQYF.

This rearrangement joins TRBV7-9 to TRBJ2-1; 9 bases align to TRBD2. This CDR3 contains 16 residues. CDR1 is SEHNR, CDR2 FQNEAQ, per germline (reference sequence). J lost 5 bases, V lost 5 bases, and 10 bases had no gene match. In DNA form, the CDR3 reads TGTGCCAGCAGCGTCTCCGGCGGGGGGGCCCACAATGAGCAGTTCTTC. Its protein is CASSVSGGGAHNEQFF.

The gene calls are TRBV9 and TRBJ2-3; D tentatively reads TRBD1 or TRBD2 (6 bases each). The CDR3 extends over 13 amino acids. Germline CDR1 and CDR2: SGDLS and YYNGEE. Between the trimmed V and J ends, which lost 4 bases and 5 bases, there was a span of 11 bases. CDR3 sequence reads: CASSLGGQDTQYF. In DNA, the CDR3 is TGTGCCAGCAGCCTCGGGGGCCAAGATACGCAGTATTTT.

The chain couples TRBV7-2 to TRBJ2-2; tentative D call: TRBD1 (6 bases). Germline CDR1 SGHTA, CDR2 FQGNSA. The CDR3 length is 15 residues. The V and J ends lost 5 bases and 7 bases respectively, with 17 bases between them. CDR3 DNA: TGTGCCAGCAGCAGGGACGGACAACAGGGCGGGGAGCTGTTTTTT. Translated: CASSRDGQQGGELFF.

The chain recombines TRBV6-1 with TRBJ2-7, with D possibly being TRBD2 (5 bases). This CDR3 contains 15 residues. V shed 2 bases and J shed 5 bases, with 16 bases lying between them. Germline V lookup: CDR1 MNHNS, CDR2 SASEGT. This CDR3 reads CASSEKEGSPNEQYF. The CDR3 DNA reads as TGTGCCAGCAGTGAAAAAGAGGGCTCCCCGAACGAGCAGTACTTC.

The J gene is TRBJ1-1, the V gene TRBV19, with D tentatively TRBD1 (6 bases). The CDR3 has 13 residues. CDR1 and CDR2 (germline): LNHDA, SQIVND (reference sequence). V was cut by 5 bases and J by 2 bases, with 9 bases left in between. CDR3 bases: TGTGCCAGTAGTTTACAGGGAAACACTGAAGCTTTCTTT. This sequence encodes CASSLQGNTEAFF. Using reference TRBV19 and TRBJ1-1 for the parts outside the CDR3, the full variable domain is DGGITQSPKYLFRKEGQNVTLSCEQNLNHDAMYWYRQDPGQGLRLIYYSQIVNDFQKGDIAEGYSVSREKKESFPLTVTSAQKNPTAFYLCASSLQGNTEAFFGQGTRLTVV.

In nucleotides, the CDR3 is TGTGCCAGCACTCAGGGTCAGATAGATTCACCCCTCCACTTT. Translated, it gives CASTQGQIDSPLHF. The chain recombines TRBV6-5 with TRBJ1-6, with a tentative D call TRBD1 (5 bases). This CDR3 has 14 residues. The V end was cut by 7 bases, the J end by 8 bases, with 15 bases between. Germline CDR1 is MNHEY and CDR2 is SVGAGI.

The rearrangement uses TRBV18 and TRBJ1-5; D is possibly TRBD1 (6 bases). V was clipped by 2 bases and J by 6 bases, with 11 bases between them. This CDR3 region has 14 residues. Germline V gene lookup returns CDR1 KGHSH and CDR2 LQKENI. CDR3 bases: TGTGCCAGCTCACCAATGGGGGGCAGTCAGCCCCAGCATTTT. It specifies CASSPMGGSQPQHF.

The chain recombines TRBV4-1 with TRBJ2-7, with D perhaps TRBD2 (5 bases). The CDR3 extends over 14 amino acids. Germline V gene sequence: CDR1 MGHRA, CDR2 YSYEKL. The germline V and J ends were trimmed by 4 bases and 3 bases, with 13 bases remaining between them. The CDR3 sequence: CASSRSLGDYEQYF. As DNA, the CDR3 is TGCGCCAGCAGCCGATCCCTCGGGGACTACGAGCAGTACTTC.

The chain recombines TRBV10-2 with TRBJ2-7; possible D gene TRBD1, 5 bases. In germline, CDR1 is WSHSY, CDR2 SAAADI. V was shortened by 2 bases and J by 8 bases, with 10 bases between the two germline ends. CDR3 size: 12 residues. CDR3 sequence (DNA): TGCGCCAGCAGTGAGAAAGGGGCCAAGCAGTACTTC. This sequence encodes CASSEKGAKQYF.

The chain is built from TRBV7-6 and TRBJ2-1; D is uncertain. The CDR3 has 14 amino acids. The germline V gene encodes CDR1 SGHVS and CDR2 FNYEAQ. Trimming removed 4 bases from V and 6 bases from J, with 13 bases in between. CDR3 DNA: TGTGCCAGCAGCTCTCCGGGCCTCTCCAATGAGCAGTTCTTC. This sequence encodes CASSSPGLSNEQFF.

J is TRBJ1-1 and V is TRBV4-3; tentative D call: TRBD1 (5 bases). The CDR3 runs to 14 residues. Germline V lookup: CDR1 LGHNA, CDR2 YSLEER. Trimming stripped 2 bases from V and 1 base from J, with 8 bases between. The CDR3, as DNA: TGCGCCAGCAGCCAATCAGGGAGGAACACTGAAGCTTTCTTT. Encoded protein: CASSQSGRNTEAFF.

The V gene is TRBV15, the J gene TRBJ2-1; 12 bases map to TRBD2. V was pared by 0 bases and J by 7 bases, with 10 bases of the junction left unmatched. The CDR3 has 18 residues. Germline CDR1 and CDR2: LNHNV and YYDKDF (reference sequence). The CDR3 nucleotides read TGTGCCACCAGCAGAGATCTCCCAGCTAGCGGGAGGGAAAATGAGCAGTTCTTC. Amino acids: CATSRDLPASGRENEQFF.

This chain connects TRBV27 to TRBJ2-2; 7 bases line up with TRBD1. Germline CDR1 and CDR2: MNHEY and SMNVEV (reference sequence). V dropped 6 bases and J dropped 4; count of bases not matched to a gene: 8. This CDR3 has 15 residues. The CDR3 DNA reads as TGTGCCAGCAGCCCTGGGACAGCCTCCACCGGGGAGCTGTTTTTT. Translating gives CASSPGTASTGELFF.

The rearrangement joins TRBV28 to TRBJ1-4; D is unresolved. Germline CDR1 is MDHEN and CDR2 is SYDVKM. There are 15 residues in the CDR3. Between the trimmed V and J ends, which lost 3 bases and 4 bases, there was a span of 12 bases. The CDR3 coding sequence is TGTGCCAGCAGTTTCCGAGGCAGCCTTAATGAAAAACTGTTTTTT. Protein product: CASSFRGSLNEKLFF.

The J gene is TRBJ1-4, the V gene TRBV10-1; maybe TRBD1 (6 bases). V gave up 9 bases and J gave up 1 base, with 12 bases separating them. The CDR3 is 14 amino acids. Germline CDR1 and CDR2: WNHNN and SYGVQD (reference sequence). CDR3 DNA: TGCGCCAGGGCCCAGGGGAGAACTAATGAAAAACTGTTTTTT. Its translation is CARAQGRTNEKLFF.

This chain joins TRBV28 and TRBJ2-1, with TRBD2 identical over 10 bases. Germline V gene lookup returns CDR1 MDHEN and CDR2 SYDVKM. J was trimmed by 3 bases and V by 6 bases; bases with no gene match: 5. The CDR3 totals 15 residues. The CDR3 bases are TGTGCCAGCAGGGGAACTAGCGGGATCTACAATGAGCAGTTCTTC. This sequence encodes CASRGTSGIYNEQFF.

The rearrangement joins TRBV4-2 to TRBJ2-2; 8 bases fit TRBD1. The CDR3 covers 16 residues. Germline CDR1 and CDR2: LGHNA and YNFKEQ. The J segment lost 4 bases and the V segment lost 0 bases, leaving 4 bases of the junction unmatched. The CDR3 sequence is CASSQDLDRATGELFF. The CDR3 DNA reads TGTGCCAGCAGCCAAGATTTGGACAGGGCCACCGGGGAGCTGTTTTTT.

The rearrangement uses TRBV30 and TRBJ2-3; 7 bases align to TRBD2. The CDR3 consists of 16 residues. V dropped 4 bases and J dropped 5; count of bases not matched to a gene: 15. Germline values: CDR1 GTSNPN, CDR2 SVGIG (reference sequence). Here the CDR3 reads CAWNPPGLQPVDTQYF. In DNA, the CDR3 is TGTGCCTGGAACCCCCCGGGACTACAACCAGTAGATACGCAGTATTTT.

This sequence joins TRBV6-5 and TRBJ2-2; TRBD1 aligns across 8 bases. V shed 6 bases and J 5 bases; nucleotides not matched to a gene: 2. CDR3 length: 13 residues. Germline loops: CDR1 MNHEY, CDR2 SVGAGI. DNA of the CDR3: TGTGCCAGCAGCCGGACAGGGACCGGGGAGCTGTTTTTT. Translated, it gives CASSRTGTGELFF.

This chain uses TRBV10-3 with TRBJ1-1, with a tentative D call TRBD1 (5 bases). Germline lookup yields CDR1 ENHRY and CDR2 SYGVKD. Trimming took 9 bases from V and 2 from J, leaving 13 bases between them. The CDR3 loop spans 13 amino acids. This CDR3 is CAIKGEVNTEAFF. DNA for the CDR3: TGTGCCATTAAAGGGGAAGTCAACACTGAAGCTTTCTTT.

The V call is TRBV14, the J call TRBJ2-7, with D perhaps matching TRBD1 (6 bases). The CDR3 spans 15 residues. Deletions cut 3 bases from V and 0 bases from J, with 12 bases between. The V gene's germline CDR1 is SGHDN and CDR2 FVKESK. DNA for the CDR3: TGTGCCAGCAGCCATTTAGGGGGAAGCTCCTACGAGCAGTACTTC. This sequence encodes CASSHLGGSSYEQYF.

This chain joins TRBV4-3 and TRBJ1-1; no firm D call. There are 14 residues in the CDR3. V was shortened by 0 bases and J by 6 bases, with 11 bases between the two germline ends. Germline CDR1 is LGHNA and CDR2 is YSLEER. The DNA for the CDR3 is TGCGCCAGCAGCCAAGATTCAAGTAGGTCTGAAGCTTTCTTT. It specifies CASSQDSSRSEAFF.